Sequencing of this TCR beta chain was carried out in a study of T-cell reconstitution after alpha-beta-depleted transplantation in children. During its preparation, the TCRbeta library received unique molecular identifiers. TCRdb used MiXCR to reprocess the PCR reads, holding one entry per CDR3 protein. The profile shows about 640,000 distinct CDR3 sequences, approximately 15% of them singletons. Germline assignment: CDR1 SGHTA and CDR2 FQGNSA. Trimming shortened V by 2 bases and J by 3 bases, and 8 bases separated the two germline ends. This CDR3 region has 14 residues. The starting material was PBMCs from the stem cell graft donor, obtained from the stem cell graft. The gene calls are TRBV7-2 and TRBJ1-5; D call uncertain. This clonotype was sampled from a human donor who donated a stem cell graft to a child with acute myeloid leukemia. CDR3 nucleotide sequence: TGTGCCAGCAGCTTATGGGGTAACAATCAGCCCCAGCATTTT. Translated: CASSLWGNNQPQHF.